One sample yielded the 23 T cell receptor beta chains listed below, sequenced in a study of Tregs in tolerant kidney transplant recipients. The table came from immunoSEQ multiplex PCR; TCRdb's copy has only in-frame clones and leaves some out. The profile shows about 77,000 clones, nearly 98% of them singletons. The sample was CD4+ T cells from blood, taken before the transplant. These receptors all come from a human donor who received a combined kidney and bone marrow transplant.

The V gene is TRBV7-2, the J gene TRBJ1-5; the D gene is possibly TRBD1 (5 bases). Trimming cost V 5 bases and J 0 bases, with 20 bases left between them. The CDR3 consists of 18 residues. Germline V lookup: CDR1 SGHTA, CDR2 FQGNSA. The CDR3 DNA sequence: TGTGCCAGCAGCCCGCGCGGGGGTAGGGGATATAGCAATCAGCCCCAGCATTTT. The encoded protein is CASSPRGGRGYSNQPQHF.

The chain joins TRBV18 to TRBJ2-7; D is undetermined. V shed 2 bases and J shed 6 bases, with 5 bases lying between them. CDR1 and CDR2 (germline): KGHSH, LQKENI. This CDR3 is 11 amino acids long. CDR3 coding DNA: TGTGCCAGCTCACCAGGCTTCGAGCAGTACTTC. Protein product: CASSPGFEQYF.

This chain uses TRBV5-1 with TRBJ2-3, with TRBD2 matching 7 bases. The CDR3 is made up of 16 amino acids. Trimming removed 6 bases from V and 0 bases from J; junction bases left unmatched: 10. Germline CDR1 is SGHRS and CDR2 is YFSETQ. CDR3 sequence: CASTSLPGGSTDTQYF. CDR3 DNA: TGCGCCAGCACTTCCCTCCCGGGGGGAAGCACAGATACGCAGTATTTT.

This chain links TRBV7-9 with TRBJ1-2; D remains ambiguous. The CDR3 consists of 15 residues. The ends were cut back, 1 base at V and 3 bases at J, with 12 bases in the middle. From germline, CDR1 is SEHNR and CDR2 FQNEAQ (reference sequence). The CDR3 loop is CASSLVSGGDYGYTF. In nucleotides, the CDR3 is TGTGCCAGCAGCTTAGTGTCGGGTGGTGACTATGGCTACACCTTC. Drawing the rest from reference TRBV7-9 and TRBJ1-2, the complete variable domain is DTGVSQNPRHKITKRGQNVTFRCDPISEHNRLYWYRQTLGQGPEFLTYFQNEAQLEKSRLLSDRFSAERPKGSFSTLEIQRTEQGDSAMYLCASSLVSGGDYGYTFGSGTRLTVV.

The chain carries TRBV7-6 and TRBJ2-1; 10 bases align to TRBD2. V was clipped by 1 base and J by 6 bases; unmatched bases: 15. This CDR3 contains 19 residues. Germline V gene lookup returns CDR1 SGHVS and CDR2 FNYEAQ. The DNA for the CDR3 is TGTGCCAGCAGCTTAGTAGGGACAGGCTGGCTAGCGGGAGCCAATGAGCAGTTCTTC. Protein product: CASSLVGTGWLAGANEQFF. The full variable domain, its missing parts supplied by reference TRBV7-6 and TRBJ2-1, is GAGVSQSPRYKVTKRGQDVALRCDPISGHVSLYWYRQALGQGPEFLTYFNYEAQQDKSGLPNDRFSAERPEGSISTLTIQRTEQRDSAMYRCASSLVGTGWLAGANEQFFGPGTRLTVL.

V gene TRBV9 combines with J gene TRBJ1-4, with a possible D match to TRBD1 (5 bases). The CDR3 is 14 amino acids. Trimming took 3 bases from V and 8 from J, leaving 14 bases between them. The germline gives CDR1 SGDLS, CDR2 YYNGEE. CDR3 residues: CASSAQGGKEKLFF. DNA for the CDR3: TGTGCCAGCAGCGCGCAGGGAGGGAAGGAAAAACTGTTTTTT. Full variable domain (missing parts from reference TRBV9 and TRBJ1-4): DSGVTQTPKHLITATGQRVTLRCSPRSGDLSVYWYQQSLDQGLQFLIQYYNGEERAKGNILERFSAQQFPDLHSELNLSSLELGDSALYFCASSAQGGKEKLFFGSGTQLSVL.

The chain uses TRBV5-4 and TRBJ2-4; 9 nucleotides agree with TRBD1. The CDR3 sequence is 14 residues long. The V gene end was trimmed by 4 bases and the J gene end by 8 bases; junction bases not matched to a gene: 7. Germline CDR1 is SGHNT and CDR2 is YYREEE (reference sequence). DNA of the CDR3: TGTGCCAGCAGCGGACAGGGGATGTTGGACATTCAGTACTTC. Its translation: CASSGQGMLDIQYF.

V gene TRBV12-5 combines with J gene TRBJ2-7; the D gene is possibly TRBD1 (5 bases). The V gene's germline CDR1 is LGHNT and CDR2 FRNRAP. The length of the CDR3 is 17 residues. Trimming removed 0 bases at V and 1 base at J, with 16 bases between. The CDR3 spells CASGLVWPRAVSYEQYF. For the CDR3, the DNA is TGTGCTAGTGGTTTGGTATGGCCCAGGGCGGTATCCTACGAGCAGTACTTC.

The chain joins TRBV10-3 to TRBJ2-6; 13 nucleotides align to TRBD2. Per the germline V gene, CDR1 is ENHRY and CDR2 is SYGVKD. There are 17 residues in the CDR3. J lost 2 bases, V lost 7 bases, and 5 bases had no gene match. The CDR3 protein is CAITLGLAGTGANVLTF. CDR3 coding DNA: TGTGCCATCACCCTGGGACTAGCGGGGACTGGGGCCAACGTCCTGACTTTC.

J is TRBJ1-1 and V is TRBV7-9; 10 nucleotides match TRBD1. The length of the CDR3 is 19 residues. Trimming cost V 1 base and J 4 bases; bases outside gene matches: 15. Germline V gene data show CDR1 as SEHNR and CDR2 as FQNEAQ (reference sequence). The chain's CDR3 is CASSLVWVRDRGSITEAFF. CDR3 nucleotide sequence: TGTGCCAGCAGCTTAGTTTGGGTCCGGGACAGGGGATCGATCACTGAAGCTTTCTTT.

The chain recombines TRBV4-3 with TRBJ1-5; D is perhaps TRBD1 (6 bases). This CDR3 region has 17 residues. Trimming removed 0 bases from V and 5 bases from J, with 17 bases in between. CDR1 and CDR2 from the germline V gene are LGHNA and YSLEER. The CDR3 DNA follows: TGCGCCAGCAGCCAAGATTTGAGACAGGATTCGTATCAGCCCCAGCATTTT. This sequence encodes CASSQDLRQDSYQPQHF.

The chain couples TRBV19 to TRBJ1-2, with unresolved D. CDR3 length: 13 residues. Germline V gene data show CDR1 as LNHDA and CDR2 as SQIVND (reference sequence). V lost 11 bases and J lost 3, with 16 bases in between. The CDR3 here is CASTREADYGYTF. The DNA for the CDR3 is TGTGCCTCCACGCGGGAGGCAGACTATGGCTACACCTTC.

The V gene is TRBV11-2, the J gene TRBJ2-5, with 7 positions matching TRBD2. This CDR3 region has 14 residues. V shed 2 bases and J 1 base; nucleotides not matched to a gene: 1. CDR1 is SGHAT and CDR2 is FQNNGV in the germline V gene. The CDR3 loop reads CASSLSGGQETQYF. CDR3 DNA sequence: TGTGCCAGCAGCTTATCGGGGGGCCAAGAGACCCAGTACTTC.

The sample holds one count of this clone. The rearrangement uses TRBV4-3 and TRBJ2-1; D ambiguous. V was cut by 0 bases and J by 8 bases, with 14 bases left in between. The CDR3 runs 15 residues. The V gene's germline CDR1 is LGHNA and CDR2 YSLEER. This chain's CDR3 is CASSQDRNLIDEQFF. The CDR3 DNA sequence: TGCGCCAGCAGCCAAGACAGAAACCTTATTGATGAGCAGTTCTTC.

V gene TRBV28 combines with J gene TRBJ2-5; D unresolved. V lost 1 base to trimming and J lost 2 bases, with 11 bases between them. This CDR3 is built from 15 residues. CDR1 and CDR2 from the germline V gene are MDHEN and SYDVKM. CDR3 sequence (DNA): TGTGCCAGCAGTTTATTGGGCAGACAACAAGAGACCCAGTACTTC. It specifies CASSLLGRQQETQYF.

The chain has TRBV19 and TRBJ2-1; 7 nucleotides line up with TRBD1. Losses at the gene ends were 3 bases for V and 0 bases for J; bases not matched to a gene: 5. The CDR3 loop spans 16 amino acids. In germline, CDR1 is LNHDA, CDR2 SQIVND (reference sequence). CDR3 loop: CASSMDRSSSYNEQFF. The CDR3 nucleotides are TGTGCCAGTAGTATGGACAGGTCGAGCTCCTACAATGAGCAGTTCTTC. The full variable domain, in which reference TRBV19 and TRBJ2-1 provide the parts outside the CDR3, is DGGITQSPKYLFRKEGQNVTLSCEQNLNHDAMYWYRQDPGQGLRLIYYSQIVNDFQKGDIAEGYSVSREKKESFPLTVTSAQKNPTAFYLCASSMDRSSSYNEQFFGPGTRLTVL.

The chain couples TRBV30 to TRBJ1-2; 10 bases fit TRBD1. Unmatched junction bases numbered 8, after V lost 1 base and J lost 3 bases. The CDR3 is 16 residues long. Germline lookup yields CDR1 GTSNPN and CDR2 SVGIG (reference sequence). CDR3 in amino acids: CAWSALHGQGDYGYTF. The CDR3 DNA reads TGTGCCTGGAGTGCATTACATGGACAGGGGGACTATGGCTACACCTTC.

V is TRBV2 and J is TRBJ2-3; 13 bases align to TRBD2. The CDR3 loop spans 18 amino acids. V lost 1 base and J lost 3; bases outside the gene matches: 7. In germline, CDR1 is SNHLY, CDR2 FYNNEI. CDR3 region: CASSEGRLAGGLTDTQYF. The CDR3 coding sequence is TGTGCCAGCAGTGAAGGGAGACTAGCGGGGGGTTTAACAGATACGCAGTATTTT.

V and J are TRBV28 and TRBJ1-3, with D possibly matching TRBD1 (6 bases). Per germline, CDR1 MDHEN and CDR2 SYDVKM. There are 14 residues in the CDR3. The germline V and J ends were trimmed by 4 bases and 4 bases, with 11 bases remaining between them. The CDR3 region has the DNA TGTGCCAGCAGTTCAACAGGGTCCGGAAACACCATATATTTT. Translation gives CASSSTGSGNTIYF.

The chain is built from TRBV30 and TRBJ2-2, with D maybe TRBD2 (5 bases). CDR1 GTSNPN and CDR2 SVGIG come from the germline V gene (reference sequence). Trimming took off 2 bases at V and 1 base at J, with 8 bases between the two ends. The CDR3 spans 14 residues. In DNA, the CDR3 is TGTGCCTGGAGTACACTAGTGAACACCGGGGAGCTGTTTTTT. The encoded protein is CAWSTLVNTGELFF. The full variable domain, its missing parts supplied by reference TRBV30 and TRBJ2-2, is SQTIHQWPATLVQPVGSPLSLECTVEGTSNPNLYWYRQAAGRGLQLLFYSVGIGQISSEVPQNLSASRPQDRQFILSSKKLLLSDSGFYLCAWSTLVNTGELFFGEGSRLTVL.

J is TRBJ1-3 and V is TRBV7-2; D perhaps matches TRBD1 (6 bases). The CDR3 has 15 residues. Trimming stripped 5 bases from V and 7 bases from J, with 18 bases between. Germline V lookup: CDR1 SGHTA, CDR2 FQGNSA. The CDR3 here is CASSPRGGVPNTIYF. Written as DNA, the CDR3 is TGTGCCAGCAGCCCCAGAGGGGGGGTCCCGAACACCATATATTTT.

The DNA of the CDR3 is TGTGCCAGCAGCTTGGGACAGAGACTGAACACCGGGGAGCTGTTTTTT. This gives the protein CASSLGQRLNTGELFF. This chain connects TRBV7-9 to TRBJ2-2; 7 bases are a match to TRBD1. Germline CDR1 and CDR2: SEHNR and FQNEAQ (reference sequence). With V trimmed by 3 bases and J by 1 base, 5 bases remained unmatched. The CDR3 runs 16 residues.

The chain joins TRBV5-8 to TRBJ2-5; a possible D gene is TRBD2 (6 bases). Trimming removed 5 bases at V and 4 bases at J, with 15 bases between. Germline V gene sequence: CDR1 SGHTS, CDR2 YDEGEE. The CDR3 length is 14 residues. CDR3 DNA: TGTGCCAGCAGATCGGGCCTCGGGGGAGAGACCCAGTACTTC. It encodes CASRSGLGGETQYF.